A single sample gave rise to the 21 T cell receptor beta chains below, sequenced in a study of blood T cell repertoires in COVID-19. Profiled with immunoSEQ multiplex PCR; TCRdb holds only in-frame clones, not every one. The sample lists 45,000 to 65,000 clones; roughly 80% were seen once. The specimen was peripheral blood. The origin of the receptors is a human donor in a cohort sampled during active COVID-19.

This chain joins TRBV5-8 and TRBJ2-7; maybe TRBD2 (6 bases). The length of the CDR3 is 12 residues. Trimming left V 5 bases short and J 4 bases short, with 10 bases between. Germline CDR1 is SGHTS and CDR2 is YDEGEE. The CDR3 sequence is CASSWGEYEQYF. The CDR3 nucleotides are TGTGCCAGCAGTTGGGGGGAGTACGAGCAGTACTTC.

This clone was seen a single time. The chain couples TRBV5-1 to TRBJ2-1, with 9 bases aligning to TRBD2. Germline values: CDR1 SGHRS, CDR2 YFSETQ. The V and J ends lost 1 base and 4 bases, in that order; junction bases with no gene match: 6. The CDR3 runs 16 residues. The CDR3 DNA follows: TGCGCCAGCAGCTTGATGGCTAGCGGGGAATACAATGAGCAGTTCTTC. It yields the protein CASSLMASGEYNEQFF.

V is TRBV19 and J is TRBJ2-1, with TRBD2 matching 16 bases. V was clipped by 5 bases and J by 3 bases; unmatched bases: 7. This CDR3 spans 18 amino acids. Germline values: CDR1 LNHDA, CDR2 SQIVND (reference sequence). The CDR3 reads CASSGTSGRDRYYNEQFF. The CDR3 DNA reads as TGTGCCAGTAGTGGGACTAGCGGGAGGGATAGGTACTACAATGAGCAGTTCTTC.

The chain carries TRBV6-5 and TRBJ2-5; tentatively, D is TRBD2 (6 bases). Germline loops: CDR1 MNHEY, CDR2 SVGAGI. The CDR3 sequence is 14 residues long. Trimming cost V 4 bases and J 1 base, with 10 bases left between them. DNA for the CDR3: TGTGCCAGCAGTTTTGGGGGGTTCCAAGAGACCCAGTACTTC. Translating gives CASSFGGFQETQYF.

This chain links TRBV19 with TRBJ2-1; 15 positions match TRBD2. The CDR3 is made up of 17 amino acids. J gave up 1 base and V 6 bases, and 4 bases lay outside the gene matches. Germline V gene lookup returns CDR1 LNHDA and CDR2 SQIVND (reference sequence). CDR3 bases: TGTGCCAGTAGCGGGACTAGCGGGGGGTTATCCTACAATGAGCAGTTCTTC. Protein: CASSGTSGGLSYNEQFF.

This clone was seen a handful of times. The chain uses TRBV12-3 or TRBV12-4 and TRBJ1-3, with D possibly TRBD1 on 6 matching bases. The CDR3 sequence is 13 residues long. V gave up 5 bases and J gave up 5 bases, with 10 bases separating them. This chain's CDR3 is CASSRDRRNTIYF. CDR3 DNA sequence: TGTGCCAGCAGTAGAGACAGGAGAAACACCATATATTTT.

The chain recombines TRBV2 with TRBJ2-5; no clear D. CDR3 length: 14 amino acids. Germline V gives CDR1 SNHLY, CDR2 FYNNEI. Trimming cost V 6 bases and J 2 bases, with 13 bases left between them. This CDR3 reads CASRGGLRQETQYF. CDR3 coding DNA: TGTGCCAGCAGGGGTGGGTTGAGGCAAGAGACCCAGTACTTC.

The chain joins TRBV5-1 to TRBJ2-2; 11 bases are a match to TRBD2. The CDR3 contains 15 residues. The trim removed 5 bases at V and 5 bases at J, leaving 5 bases unmatched. Germline CDR1 and CDR2: SGHRS and YFSETQ. CDR3 sequence (DNA): TGCGCCAGCAGTTCCGGGACTAGCGGAACCGGGGAGCTGTTTTTT. Encoded protein: CASSSGTSGTGELFF.

The chain has TRBV7-2 and TRBJ1-5; no clear D. Germline V gene data show CDR1 as SGHTA and CDR2 as FQGNSA. The CDR3 length is 13 residues. The germline V and J ends were trimmed by 5 bases and 5 bases, with 10 bases remaining between them. This chain's CDR3 is CASSPQWDQPQHF. The CDR3 DNA sequence: TGTGCCAGCAGCCCACAGTGGGATCAGCCCCAGCATTTT. Full variable domain (missing parts from reference TRBV7-2 and TRBJ1-5): GAGVSQSPSNKVTEKGKDVELRCDPISGHTALYWYRQSLGQGLEFLIYFQGNSAPDKSGLPSDRFSAERTGGSVSTLTIQRTQQEDSAVYLCASSPQWDQPQHFGDGTRLSIL.

The CDR3 spells CASSQPLGGGRGTEAFF. DNA of the CDR3: TGCGCCAGCAGCCAACCCCTTGGAGGAGGGCGAGGCACTGAAGCTTTCTTT. The chain combines TRBV4-1 with TRBJ1-1; no clear D gene. Germline CDR1 and CDR2: MGHRA and YSYEKL. Trimming removed 2 bases at V and 4 bases at J, with 20 bases between. There are 17 residues in the CDR3.

The table lists this clone with a few counts. The chain links TRBV7-9 to TRBJ1-1; 8 nucleotides align to TRBD1. Losses at the gene ends were 5 bases for V and 0 bases for J; bases not matched to a gene: 5. From germline, CDR1 is SEHNR and CDR2 FQNEAQ (reference sequence). CDR3 length: 15 amino acids. This CDR3 reads CASSPHRGMNTEAFF. For the CDR3, the DNA is TGTGCCAGCAGCCCGCACAGGGGGATGAACACTGAAGCTTTCTTT.

The chain couples TRBV5-1 to TRBJ2-1, with TRBD2 matching over 7 bases. Germline V gives CDR1 SGHRS, CDR2 YFSETQ. The CDR3 contains 15 residues. J gave up 5 bases and V 2 bases, and 7 bases lay outside the gene matches. The CDR3 reads CASSFGGGRNNEQFF. CDR3 DNA sequence: TGCGCCAGCAGCTTTGGCGGGGGAAGGAACAATGAGCAGTTCTTC.

The gene calls are TRBV11-2 and TRBJ2-3; 12 bases are shared with TRBD2. J was trimmed by 5 bases and V by 4 bases; bases with no gene match: 4. Germline loops: CDR1 SGHAT, CDR2 FQNNGV. The CDR3 length is 15 residues. This CDR3 reads CASSSLTSGGDTQYF. The CDR3 DNA reads as TGTGCCAGCAGCTCGCTGACTAGCGGGGGAGATACGCAGTATTTT.

The V and J genes are TRBV5-4 and TRBJ1-2; D remains unclear. Germline-derived CDR1 and CDR2 are SGHNT and YYREEE (reference sequence). V was shortened by 0 bases and J by 8 bases, with 14 bases between the two germline ends. This CDR3 comprises 14 residues. The CDR3 sequence: CASSLGQAGRGYTF. As DNA, the CDR3 is TGTGCCAGCAGCTTGGGCCAGGCGGGGAGGGGCTACACCTTC.

V usage is TRBV28 and J usage is TRBJ2-7, with 8 bases matching TRBD2. The CDR3 has 15 amino acids. Germline V gives CDR1 MDHEN, CDR2 SYDVKM. J gave up 5 bases and V 5 bases, and 11 bases lay outside the gene matches. This CDR3 is CASSLLVAGRDEQYF. CDR3 DNA sequence: TGTGCCAGCAGTCTCCTGGTAGCGGGGCGGGACGAGCAGTACTTC.

The rearrangement uses TRBV3-1 (or the pseudogene TRBV3-2) and TRBJ1-1; D is undetermined. The CDR3 consists of 14 residues. The germline CDR1 and CDR2 sequences are LGHDT and YNNKEL (reference sequence). V was clipped by 1 base and J by 0 bases, with 6 bases between them. The CDR3 sequence is CASSQGQMNTEAFF. The CDR3 nucleotides read TGTGCCAGCAGCCAAGGCCAGATGAACACTGAAGCTTTCTTT.

As DNA, the CDR3 is TGTGCCAGCAGGGAGCGGGGGCGCTACACAGATACGCAGTATTTT. Amino acids: CASRERGRYTDTQYF. The V gene is TRBV6-6, the J gene TRBJ2-3; 8 bases agree with TRBD2. V gave up 6 bases and J gave up 2 bases; unmatched junction bases: 7. The CDR3 covers 15 residues. Germline CDR1 MNHNY, CDR2 SVGAGI (reference sequence).

The chain has TRBV7-3 and TRBJ2-1; 10 nucleotides line up with TRBD2. Germline loops: CDR1 SGHTA, CDR2 FQGTGA. J lost 4 bases, V lost 5 bases, and 8 bases had no gene match. This CDR3 contains 16 residues. CDR3 sequence: CASSRTASGSYNEQFF. CDR3 DNA: TGTGCCAGCAGCCGAACGGCTAGCGGGAGTTACAATGAGCAGTTCTTC.

The chain couples TRBV7-3 to TRBJ1-5, with 8 bases lining up with TRBD1. The CDR3 is 13 residues long. Trimming cost V 5 bases and J 5 bases; bases outside gene matches: 2. Germline values: CDR1 SGHTA, CDR2 FQGTGA. CDR3 region: CASSPTGDQPQHF. The CDR3 DNA reads TGTGCCAGCAGCCCGACAGGGGATCAGCCCCAGCATTTT.

The chain links TRBV19 to TRBJ1-2; a weak D match, TRBD1 (5 bases). The CDR3 is made up of 13 amino acids. The V gene lost 5 bases and the J gene lost 4 bases, with 11 bases spanning the gap. The germline gives CDR1 LNHDA, CDR2 SQIVND (reference sequence). Written as DNA, the CDR3 is TGTGCCAGTAGTGTTGACAGCTTCTATGGCTACACCTTC. It is translated as CASSVDSFYGYTF.

The genes are TRBV6-5 and TRBJ1-2, with 7 nucleotides matching TRBD1. CDR3 length equals 14 residues. The trim removed 5 bases at V and 4 bases at J, leaving 7 bases unmatched. Germline assignment: CDR1 MNHEY and CDR2 SVGAGI. Here the CDR3 DNA reads TGTGCCAGCAGTAGACAGGGAAAGTTCTATGGCTACACCTTC. It yields the protein CASSRQGKFYGYTF.